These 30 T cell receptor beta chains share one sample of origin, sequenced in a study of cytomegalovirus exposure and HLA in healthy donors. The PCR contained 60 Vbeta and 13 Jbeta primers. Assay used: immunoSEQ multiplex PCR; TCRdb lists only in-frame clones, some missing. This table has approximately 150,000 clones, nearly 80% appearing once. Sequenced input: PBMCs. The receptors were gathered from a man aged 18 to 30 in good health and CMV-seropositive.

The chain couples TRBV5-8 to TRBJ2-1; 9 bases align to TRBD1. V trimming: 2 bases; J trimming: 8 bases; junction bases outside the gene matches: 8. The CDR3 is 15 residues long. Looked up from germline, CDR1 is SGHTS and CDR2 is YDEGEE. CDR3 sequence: CASSLLGQGWYEQFF. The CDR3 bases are TGTGCCAGCAGCTTACTGGGACAGGGTTGGTATGAGCAGTTCTTC.

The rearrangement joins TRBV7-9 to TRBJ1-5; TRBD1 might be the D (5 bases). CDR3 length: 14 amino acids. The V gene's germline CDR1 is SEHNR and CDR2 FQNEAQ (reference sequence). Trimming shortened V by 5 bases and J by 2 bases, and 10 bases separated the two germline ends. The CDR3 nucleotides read TGTGCCAGCAGCCCCCAGGGTGGCAATCAGCCCCAGCATTTT. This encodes CASSPQGGNQPQHF. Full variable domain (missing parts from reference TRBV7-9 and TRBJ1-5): DTGVSQNPRHKITKRGQNVTFRCDPISEHNRLYWYRQTLGQGPEFLTYFQNEAQLEKSRLLSDRFSAERPKGSFSTLEIQRTEQGDSAMYLCASSPQGGNQPQHFGDGTRLSIL.

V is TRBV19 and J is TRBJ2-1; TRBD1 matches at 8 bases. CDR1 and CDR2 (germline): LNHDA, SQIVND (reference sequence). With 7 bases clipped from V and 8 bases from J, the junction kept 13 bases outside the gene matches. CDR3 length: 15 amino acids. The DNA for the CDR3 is TGTGCCAGTACCTTATACGCAGACAGGGGATATGAGCAGTTCTTC. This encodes CASTLYADRGYEQFF.

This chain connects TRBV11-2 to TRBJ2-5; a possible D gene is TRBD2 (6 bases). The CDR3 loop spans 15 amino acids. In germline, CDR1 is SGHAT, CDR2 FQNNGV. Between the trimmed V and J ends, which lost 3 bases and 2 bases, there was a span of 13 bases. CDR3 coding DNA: TGTGCCAGCAGCTTGCTCCGGGGGAAGCAAGAGACCCAGTACTTC. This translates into CASSLLRGKQETQYF.

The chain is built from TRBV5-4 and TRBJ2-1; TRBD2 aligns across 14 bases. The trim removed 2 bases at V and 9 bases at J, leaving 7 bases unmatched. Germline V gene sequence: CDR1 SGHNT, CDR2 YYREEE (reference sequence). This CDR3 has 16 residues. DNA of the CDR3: TGTGCCAGCAGCTTCGCCGGGACTAGCGGGGGCGGTGAGCAGTTCTTC. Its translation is CASSFAGTSGGGEQFF.

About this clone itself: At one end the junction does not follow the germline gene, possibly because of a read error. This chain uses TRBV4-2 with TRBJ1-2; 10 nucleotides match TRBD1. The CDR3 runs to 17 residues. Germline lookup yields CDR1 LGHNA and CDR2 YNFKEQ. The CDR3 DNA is TGTGCCAGCAGCCCCTGGGACAGGGGTACCATTAACTGTGGCTACACCTTC. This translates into CASSPWDRGTINCGYTF.

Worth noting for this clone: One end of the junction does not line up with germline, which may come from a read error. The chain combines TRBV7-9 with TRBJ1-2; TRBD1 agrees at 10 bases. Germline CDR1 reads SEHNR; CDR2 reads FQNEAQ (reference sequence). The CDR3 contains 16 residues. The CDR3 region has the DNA TGTGCCAGCGGCTTGGATGGGACAGGGGTTATCTATGGCTACACCTTC. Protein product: CASGLDGTGVIYGYTF.

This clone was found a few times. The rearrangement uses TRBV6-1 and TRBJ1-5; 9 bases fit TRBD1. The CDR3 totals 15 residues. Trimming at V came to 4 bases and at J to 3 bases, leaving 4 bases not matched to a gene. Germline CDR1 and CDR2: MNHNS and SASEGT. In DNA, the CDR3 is TGTGCCAGCAGTGCCGGGACAGGGTTCAATCAGCCCCAGCATTTT. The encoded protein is CASSAGTGFNQPQHF.

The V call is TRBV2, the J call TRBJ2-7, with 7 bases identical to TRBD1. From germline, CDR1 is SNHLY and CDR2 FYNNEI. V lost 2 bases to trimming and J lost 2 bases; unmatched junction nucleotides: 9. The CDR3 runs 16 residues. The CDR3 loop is CASSELVDRRTYEQYF. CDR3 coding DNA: TGTGCCAGCAGTGAATTAGTGGACAGGCGAACCTACGAGCAGTACTTC.

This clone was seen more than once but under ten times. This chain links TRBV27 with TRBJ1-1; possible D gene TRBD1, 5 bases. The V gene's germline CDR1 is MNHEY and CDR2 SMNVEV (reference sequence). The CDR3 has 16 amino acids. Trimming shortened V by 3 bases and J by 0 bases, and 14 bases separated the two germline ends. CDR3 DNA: TGTGCCAGCAGTTTCGACAGCCTTGCAATGAACACTGAAGCTTTCTTT. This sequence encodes CASSFDSLAMNTEAFF.

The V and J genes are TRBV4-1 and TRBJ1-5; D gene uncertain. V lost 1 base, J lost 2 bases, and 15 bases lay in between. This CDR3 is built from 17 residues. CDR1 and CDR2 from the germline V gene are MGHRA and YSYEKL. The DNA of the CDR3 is TGCGCCAGCAGCCAAGGTCAAAGCGCATGGGGCAATCAGCCCCAGCATTTT. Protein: CASSQGQSAWGNQPQHF.

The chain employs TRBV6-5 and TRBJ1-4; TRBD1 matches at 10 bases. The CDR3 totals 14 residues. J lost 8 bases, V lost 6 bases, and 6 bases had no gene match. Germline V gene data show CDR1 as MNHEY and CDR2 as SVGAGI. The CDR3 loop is CASRNGQGGEKLFF. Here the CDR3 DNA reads TGTGCCAGCAGAAACGGACAGGGGGGGGAAAAACTGTTTTTT.

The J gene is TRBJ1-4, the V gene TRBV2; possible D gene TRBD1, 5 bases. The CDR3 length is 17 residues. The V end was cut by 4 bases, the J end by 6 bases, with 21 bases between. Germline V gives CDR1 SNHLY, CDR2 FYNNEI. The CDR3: CASSGPRVGGVHEKLFF. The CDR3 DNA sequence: TGTGCCAGCAGTGGACCCAGGGTCGGGGGTGTTCATGAAAAACTGTTTTTT.

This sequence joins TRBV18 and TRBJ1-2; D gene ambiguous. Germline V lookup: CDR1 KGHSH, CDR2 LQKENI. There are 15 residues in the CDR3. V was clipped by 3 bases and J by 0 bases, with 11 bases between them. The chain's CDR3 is CASSPTTKANYGYTF. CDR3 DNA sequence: TGTGCCAGCTCACCTACTACAAAGGCTAACTATGGCTACACCTTC.

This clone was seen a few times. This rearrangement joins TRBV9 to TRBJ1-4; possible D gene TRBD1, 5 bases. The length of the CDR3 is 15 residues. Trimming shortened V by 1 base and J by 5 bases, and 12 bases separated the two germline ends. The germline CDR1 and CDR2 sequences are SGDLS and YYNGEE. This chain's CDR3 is CASSVSLGANEKLFF. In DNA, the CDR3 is TGTGCCAGCAGCGTATCACTTGGGGCAAATGAAAAACTGTTTTTT.

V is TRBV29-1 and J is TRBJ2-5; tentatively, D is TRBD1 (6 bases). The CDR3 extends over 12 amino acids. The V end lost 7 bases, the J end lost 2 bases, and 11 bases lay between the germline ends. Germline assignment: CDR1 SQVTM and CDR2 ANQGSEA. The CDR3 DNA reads TGCAGCGAGGGACAAACACAAGAGACCCAGTACTTC. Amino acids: CSEGQTQETQYF.

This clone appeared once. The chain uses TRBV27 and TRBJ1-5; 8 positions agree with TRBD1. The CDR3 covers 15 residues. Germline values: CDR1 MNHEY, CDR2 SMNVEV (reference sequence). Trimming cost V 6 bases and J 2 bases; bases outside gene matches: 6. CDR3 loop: CASSRGRGGNQPQHF. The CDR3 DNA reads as TGTGCCAGCAGCAGGGGGCGCGGTGGCAATCAGCCCCAGCATTTT.

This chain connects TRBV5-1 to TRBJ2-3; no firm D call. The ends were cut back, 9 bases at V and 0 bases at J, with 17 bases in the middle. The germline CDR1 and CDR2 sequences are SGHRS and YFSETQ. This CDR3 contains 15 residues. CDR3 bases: TGCGCCACCCAGCTCGGGTTAACTAGCACAGATACGCAGTATTTT. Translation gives CATQLGLTSTDTQYF.

CDR3 nucleotides: TGTGCCAGCACGGGAGCAGGGGGTTCACCCCTCCACTTT. Translation: CASTGAGGSPLHF. This chain connects TRBV7-9 to TRBJ1-6, with 7 bases aligning to TRBD1. This CDR3 has 13 residues. V lost 7 bases to trimming and J lost 9 bases; unmatched junction nucleotides: 6. In germline, CDR1 is SEHNR, CDR2 FQNEAQ (reference sequence).

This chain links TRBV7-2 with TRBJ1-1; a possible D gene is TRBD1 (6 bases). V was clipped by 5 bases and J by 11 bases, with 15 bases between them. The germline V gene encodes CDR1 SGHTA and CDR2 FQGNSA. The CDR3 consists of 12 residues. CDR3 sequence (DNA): TGTGCCAGCAGCGCTTGGACAGCTGTTGCTTTCTTT. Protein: CASSAWTAVAFF.

Here the CDR3 reads CASSIVDRSTDTQYF. CDR3 DNA sequence: TGTGCCAGTAGTATAGTAGACAGAAGCACAGATACGCAGTATTTT. This rearrangement joins TRBV19 to TRBJ2-3, with D possibly matching TRBD1 (5 bases). CDR1 is LNHDA and CDR2 is SQIVND in the germline V gene (reference sequence). Trimming cost V 1 base and J 0 bases, with 8 bases left between them. The CDR3 is made up of 15 amino acids. Full variable domain (rest looked up from reference TRBV19 and TRBJ2-3): DGGITQSPKYLFRKEGQNVTLSCEQNLNHDAMYWYRQDPGQGLRLIYYSQIVNDFQKGDIAEGYSVSREKKESFPLTVTSAQKNPTAFYLCASSIVDRSTDTQYFGPGTRLTVL.

CDR3 amino acids: CASSSTPGQRRYGYTF. The CDR3 bases are TGTGCCAGCAGTTCGACCCCGGGACAGCGGCGCTATGGCTACACCTTC. The J gene is TRBJ1-2, the V gene TRBV27, with TRBD1 matching over 7 bases. Germline assignment: CDR1 MNHEY and CDR2 SMNVEV (reference sequence). The CDR3 totals 16 residues. The V gene end was trimmed by 4 bases and the J gene end by 4 bases; junction bases not matched to a gene: 12.

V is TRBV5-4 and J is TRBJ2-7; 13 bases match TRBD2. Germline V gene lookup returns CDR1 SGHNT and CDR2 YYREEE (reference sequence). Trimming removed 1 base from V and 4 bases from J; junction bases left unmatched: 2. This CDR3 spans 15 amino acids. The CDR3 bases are TGTGCCAGCAGCTTGCGGACTAGCGGGAGTTACGAGCAGTACTTC. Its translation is CASSLRTSGSYEQYF.

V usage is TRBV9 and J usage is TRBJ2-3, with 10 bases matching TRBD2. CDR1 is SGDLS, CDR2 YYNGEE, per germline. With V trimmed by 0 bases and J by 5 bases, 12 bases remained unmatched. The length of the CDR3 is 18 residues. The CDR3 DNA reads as TGTGCCAGCAGCGTAGCTTTTCGTCCTAGCGGGGGCGAAGATACGCAGTATTTT. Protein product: CASSVAFRPSGGEDTQYF.

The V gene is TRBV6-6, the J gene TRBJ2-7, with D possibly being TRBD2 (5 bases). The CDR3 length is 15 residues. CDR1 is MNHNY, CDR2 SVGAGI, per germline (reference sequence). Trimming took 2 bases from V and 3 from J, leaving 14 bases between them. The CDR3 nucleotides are TGTGCCAGCAGTTACAGCAGCGGTTACGGCTACGAGCAGTACTTC. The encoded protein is CASSYSSGYGYEQYF.

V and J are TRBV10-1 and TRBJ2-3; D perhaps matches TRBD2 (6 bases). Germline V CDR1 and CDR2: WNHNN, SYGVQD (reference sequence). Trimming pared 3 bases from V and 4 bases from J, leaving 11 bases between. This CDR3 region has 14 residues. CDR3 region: CASSDGGMADTQYF. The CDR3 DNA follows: TGCGCCAGCAGTGACGGCGGGATGGCAGATACGCAGTATTTT.

The CDR3 protein is CASSPPVDFSNQPQHF. DNA for the CDR3: TGTGCCAGTAGTCCCCCTGTCGACTTTAGCAATCAGCCCCAGCATTTT. The chain carries TRBV19 and TRBJ1-5; D is uncertain. The CDR3 covers 16 residues. V was pared by 5 bases and J by 0 bases, with 14 bases between. Germline V CDR1 and CDR2: LNHDA, SQIVND (reference sequence).

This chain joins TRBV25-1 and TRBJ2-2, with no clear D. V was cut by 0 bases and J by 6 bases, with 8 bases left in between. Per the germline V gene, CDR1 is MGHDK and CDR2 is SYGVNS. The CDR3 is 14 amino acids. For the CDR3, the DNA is TGTGCCAGCAGTGAATATAGTTCCGCCGGGGAGCTGTTTTTT. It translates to CASSEYSSAGELFF.

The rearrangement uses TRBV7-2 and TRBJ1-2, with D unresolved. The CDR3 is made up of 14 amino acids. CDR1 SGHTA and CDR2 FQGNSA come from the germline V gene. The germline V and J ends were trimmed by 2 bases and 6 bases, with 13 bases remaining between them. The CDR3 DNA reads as TGTGCCAGCAGCTTAACCTCAGCGGGGAATGGCTACACCTTC. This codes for CASSLTSAGNGYTF.

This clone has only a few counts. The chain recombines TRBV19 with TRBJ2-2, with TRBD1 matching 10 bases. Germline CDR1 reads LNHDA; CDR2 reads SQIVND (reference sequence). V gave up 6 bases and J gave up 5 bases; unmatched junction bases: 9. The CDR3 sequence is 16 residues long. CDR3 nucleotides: TGTGCCAGTAGCCCGATCGGGACAGGGGAAACCGGGGAGCTGTTTTTT. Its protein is CASSPIGTGETGELFF.